The following is a T cell receptor beta chain sequence with its context. These data originate in a study of glioma-infiltrating T cells after dendritic cell vaccination. Study-wide context: Samples are from glioblastoma patients in Phase I and II dendritic cell vaccine trials.

The V and J ends lost 0 bases and 3 bases respectively, with 10 bases between them. The CDR3 sequence is 14 residues long. Germline V lookup: CDR1 SGHRS, CDR2 YFSETQ. The method was immunoSEQ multiplex PCR; TCRdb's version includes in-frame clones alone and lacks a portion of them. The sample shows roughly 100,000 clones, roughly 79% of them seen only once. This sequence was found in a human donor with glioblastoma. The rearrangement links TRBV5-1 to TRBJ2-7; tentative D call: TRBD2 (5 bases). This specimen consisted of blood, obtained before dendritic cell vaccination. This CDR3 reads CASSLGPGDYEQYF. The CDR3, as DNA: TGCGCCAGCAGCTTGGGCCCCGGGGACTACGAGCAGTACTTC. The full variable domain, rest sourced from reference TRBV5-1 and TRBJ2-7, is KAGVTQTPRYLIKTRGQQVTLSCSPISGHRSVSWYQQTPGQGLQFLFEYFSETQRNKGNFPGRFSGRQFSNSRSEMNVSTLELGDSALYLCASSLGPGDYEQYFGPGTRLTVT.